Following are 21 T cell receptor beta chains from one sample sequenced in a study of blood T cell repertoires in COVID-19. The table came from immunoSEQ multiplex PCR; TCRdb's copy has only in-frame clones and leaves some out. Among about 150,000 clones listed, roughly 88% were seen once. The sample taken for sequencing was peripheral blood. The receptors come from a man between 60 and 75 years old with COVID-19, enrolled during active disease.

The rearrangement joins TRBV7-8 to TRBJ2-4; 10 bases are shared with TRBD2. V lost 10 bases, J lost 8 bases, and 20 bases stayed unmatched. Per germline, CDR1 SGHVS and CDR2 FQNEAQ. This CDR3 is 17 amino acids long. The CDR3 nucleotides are TGTGCCAACAAAAAAAGTTCTAGCGGGAGCTGGCGGTACATTCAGTACTTC. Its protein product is CANKKSSSGSWRYIQYF.

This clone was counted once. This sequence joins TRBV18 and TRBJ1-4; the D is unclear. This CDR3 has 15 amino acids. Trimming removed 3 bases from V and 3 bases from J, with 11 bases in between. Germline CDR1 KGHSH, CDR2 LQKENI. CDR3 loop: CASSPIDGSNEKLFF. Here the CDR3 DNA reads TGTGCCAGCTCACCTATCGACGGGTCTAATGAAAAACTGTTTTTT.

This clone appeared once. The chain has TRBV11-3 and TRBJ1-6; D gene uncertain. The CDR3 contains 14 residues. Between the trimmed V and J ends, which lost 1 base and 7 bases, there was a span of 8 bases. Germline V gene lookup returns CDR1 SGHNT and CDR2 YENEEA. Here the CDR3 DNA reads TGTGCCAGCAGCTTAGGTGGCAGGAATTCACCCCTCCACTTT. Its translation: CASSLGGRNSPLHF.

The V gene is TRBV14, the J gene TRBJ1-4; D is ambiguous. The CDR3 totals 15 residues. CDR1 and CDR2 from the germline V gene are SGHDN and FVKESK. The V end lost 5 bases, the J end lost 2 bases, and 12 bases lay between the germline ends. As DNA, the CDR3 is TGTGCCAGCAGCGCCCGGACGGGGACTAATGAAAAACTGTTTTTT. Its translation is CASSARTGTNEKLFF.

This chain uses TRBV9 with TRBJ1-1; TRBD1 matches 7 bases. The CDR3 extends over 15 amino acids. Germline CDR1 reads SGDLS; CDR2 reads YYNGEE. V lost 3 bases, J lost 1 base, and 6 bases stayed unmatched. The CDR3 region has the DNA TGTGCCAGCAGCGCAGGGGGGCGCGGGAACACTGAAGCTTTCTTT. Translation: CASSAGGRGNTEAFF.

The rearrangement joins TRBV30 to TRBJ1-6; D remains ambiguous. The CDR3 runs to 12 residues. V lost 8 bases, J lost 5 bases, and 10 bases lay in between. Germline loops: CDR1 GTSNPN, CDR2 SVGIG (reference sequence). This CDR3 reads CAAFGNNSPLHF. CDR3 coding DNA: TGTGCCGCCTTCGGGAATAATTCACCCCTCCACTTT.

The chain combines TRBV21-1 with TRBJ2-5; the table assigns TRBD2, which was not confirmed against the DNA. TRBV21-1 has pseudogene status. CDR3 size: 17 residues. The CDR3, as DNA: TGTGCCAGCAGCAACATCCGATCGGGACTAGCGGAAGAGACCCAGTACTTC. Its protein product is CASSNIRSGLAEETQYF.

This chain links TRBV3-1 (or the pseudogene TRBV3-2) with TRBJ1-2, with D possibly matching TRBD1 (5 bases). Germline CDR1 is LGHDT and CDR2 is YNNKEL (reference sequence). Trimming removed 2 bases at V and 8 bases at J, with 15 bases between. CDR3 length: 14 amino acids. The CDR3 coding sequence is TGTGCCAGCAGCCAAATTGATCACGCAGGGGGCTACACCTTC. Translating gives CASSQIDHAGGYTF.

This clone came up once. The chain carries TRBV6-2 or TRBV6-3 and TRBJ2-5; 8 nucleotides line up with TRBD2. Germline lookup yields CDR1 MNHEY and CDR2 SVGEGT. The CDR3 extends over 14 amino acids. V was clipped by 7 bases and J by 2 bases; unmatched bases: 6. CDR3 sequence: CASNPSGPQETQYF. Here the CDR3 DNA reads TGTGCCAGCAACCCTAGCGGGCCTCAAGAGACCCAGTACTTC.

In DNA form, the CDR3 reads TGTGCCAGCAGCTTAACCAGCGGGAGTGGCGAGCAGTACTTC. This translates into CASSLTSGSGEQYF. The rearrangement joins TRBV7-3 to TRBJ2-7, with 8 positions matching TRBD2. Losses at the gene ends were 0 bases for V and 6 bases for J; bases not matched to a gene: 4. CDR3 size: 14 residues. The V gene's germline CDR1 is SGHTA and CDR2 FQGTGA.

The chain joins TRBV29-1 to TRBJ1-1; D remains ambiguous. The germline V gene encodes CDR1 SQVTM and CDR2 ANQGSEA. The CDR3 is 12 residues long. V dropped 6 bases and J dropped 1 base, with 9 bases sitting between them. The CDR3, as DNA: TGCAGCGTACTGAGATGGAACACTGAAGCTTTCTTT. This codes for CSVLRWNTEAFF. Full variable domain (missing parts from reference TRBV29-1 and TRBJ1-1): SAVISQKPSRDICQRGTSLTIQCQVDSQVTMMFWYRQQPGQSLTLIATANQGSEATYESGFVIDKFPISRPNLTFSTLTVSNMSPEDSSIYLCSVLRWNTEAFFGQGTRLTVV.

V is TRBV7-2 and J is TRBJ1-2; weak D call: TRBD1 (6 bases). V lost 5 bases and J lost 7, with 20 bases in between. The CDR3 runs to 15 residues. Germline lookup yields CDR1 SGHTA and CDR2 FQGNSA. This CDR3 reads CASSPPGTQATGYTF. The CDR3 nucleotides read TGTGCCAGCAGCCCACCGGGGACACAAGCTACTGGCTACACCTTC.

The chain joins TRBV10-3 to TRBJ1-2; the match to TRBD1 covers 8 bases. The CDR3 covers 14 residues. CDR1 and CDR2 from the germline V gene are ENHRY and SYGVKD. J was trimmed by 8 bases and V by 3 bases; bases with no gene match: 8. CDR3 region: CAISEAGGVEGYTF. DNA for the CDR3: TGTGCCATCAGTGAAGCAGGGGGCGTCGAAGGCTACACCTTC.

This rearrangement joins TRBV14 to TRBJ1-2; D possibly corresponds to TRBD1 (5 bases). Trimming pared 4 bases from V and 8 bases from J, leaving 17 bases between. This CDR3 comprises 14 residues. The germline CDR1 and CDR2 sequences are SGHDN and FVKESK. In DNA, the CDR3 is TGTGCCAGCAGCCTGCCCGGTTGGGGCGGCGGCTACACCTTC. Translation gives CASSLPGWGGGYTF. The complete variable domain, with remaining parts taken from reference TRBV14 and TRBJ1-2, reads EAGVTQFPSHSVIEKGQTVTLRCDPISGHDNLYWYRRVMGKEIKFLLHFVKESKQDESGMPNNRFLAERTGGTYSTLKVQPAELEDSGVYFCASSLPGWGGGYTFGSGTRLTVV.

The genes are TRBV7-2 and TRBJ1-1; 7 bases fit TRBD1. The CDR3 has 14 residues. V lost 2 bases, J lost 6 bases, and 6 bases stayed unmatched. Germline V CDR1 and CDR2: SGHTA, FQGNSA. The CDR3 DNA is TGTGCCAGCAGCTTATTAGGGGGCAACGCTGAAGCTTTCTTT. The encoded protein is CASSLLGGNAEAFF.

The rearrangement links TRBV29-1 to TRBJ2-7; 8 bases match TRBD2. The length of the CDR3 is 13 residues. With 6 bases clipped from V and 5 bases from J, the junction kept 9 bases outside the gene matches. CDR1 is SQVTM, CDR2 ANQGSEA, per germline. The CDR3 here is CSVDGTSPNEQYF. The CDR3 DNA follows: TGCAGCGTCGACGGGACTAGTCCTAACGAGCAGTACTTC.

The CDR3 region has the DNA TGCAGTGCTAGTCAGTTCCCTGAAAAACTGTTTTTT. It is translated as CSASQFPEKLFF. This sequence joins TRBV20-1 and TRBJ1-4; D ambiguous. The ends were cut back, 3 bases at V and 7 bases at J, with 9 bases in the middle. Germline V gene sequence: CDR1 DFQATT, CDR2 SNEGSKA (reference sequence). The CDR3 is 12 amino acids.

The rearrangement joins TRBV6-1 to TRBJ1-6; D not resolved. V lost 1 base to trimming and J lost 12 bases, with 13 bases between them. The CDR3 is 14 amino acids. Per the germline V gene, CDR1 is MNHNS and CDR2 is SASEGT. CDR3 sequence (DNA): TGTGCCAGCAGTGAAGAGAGACATTCCGGACCCCTCCACTTT. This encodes CASSEERHSGPLHF.

The CDR3 region is CATSSWTSGNQETQYF. CDR3 in DNA: TGTGCCACCAGCAGCTGGACTAGCGGGAACCAAGAGACCCAGTACTTC. The chain couples TRBV15 to TRBJ2-5, with TRBD2 matching over 12 bases. The CDR3 is 16 amino acids. J was trimmed by 0 bases and V by 3 bases; bases with no gene match: 2. The germline V gene encodes CDR1 LNHNV and CDR2 YYDKDF (reference sequence).

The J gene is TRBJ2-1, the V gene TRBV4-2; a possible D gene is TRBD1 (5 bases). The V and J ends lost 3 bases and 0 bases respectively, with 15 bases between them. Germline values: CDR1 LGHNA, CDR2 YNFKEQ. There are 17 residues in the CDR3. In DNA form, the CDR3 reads TGTGCCAGCAGCCAGAGGTTGACAGAATCCTCCTACAATGAGCAGTTCTTC. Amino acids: CASSQRLTESSYNEQFF.

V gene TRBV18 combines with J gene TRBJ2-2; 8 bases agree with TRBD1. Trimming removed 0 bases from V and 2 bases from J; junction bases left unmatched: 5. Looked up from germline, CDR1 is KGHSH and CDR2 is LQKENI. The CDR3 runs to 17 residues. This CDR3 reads CASSPPIGQGNTGELFF. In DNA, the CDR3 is TGTGCCAGCTCACCACCGATCGGACAGGGTAACACCGGGGAGCTGTTTTTT. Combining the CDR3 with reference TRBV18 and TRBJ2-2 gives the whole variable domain NAGVMQNPRHLVRRRGQEARLRCSPMKGHSHVYWYRQLPEEGLKFMVYLQKENIIDESGMPKERFSAEFPKEGPSILRIQQVVRGDSAAYFCASSPPIGQGNTGELFFGEGSRLTVL.